The clone carrying this T cell receptor (beta chain) has at least ten counts. The cDNA came from 5'RACE with 10-nucleotide random UMIs. TCRdb called the 5' RACE reads again in MiXCR, with one record for every CDR3 protein. The table has about 41,000 distinct CDR3 sequences, about 13% seen once; the top ten hold 1.3%. This specimen belongs to a study of neurological immune-mediated disorders. CDR1 is SGHRS, CDR2 YFSETQ, per germline. The CDR3 runs 13 residues. V dropped 3 bases and J dropped 11; count of bases not matched to a gene: 9. Libraries used 2 million unsorted PBMCs kept frozen in RNAlater. V and J are TRBV5-1 and TRBJ1-1; TRBD1 agrees at 8 bases. The sample taken for sequencing was PBMCs. This receptor was taken from a female donor in good health. Here the CDR3 DNA reads TGCGCCAGCAGCTCCACCGGGACAGGAGAGGCTTTCTTT. Residues: CASSSTGTGEAFF.